Listed below are T cell receptor beta chains from one sample, sequenced in a study of cytomegalovirus exposure and HLA in healthy donors. TCRdb's table, derived via immunoSEQ multiplex PCR, lists solely in-frame clones and lacks some. The sample lists roughly 100,000 clones; 86% were seen once. The sample consisted of PBMCs. Receptors were obtained from a woman aged 18-29 years in good health and CMV-seropositive. CDR3s include the opening cysteine and the closing phenylalanine or tryptophan. D genes are given only for firm matches. Size values are once, few and many counts, or a class for expanded clones, and some rows have none.

TRBD1	NA	TRBJ1-4	TRBV29-1	TGCAGCGTTGAAGAAGGGGGCAGTGAAAAACTGTTTTTT	CSVEEGGSEKLFF
NA	NA	TRBJ2-7	TRBV30	TGTGCCTGGACCCAGGGGAGCTCCTACGAGCAGTACTTC	CAWTQGSSYEQYF
TRBD1	NA	TRBJ1-5	TRBV29-1	TGCAGCGTTAGGACAGGAGGACAGCCCCAGCATTTT	CSVRTGGQPQHF
TRBD1	NA	TRBJ1-4	TRBV5-1	TGCGCCAGCGGTTACGGGACAGGTTACGAAAAACTGTTTTTT	CASGYGTGYEKLFF
NA	NA	TRBJ2-1	TRBV5-6	TGTGCCAGCAGCTTTCAGGGGCGTGAGCAGTTCTTC	CASSFQGREQFF
TRBD1	NA	TRBJ2-7	TRBV11-3	TGTGCCAGCATCCGGGACAGAAACTACGAGCAGTACTTC	CASIRDRNYEQYF
TRBD2	NA	TRBJ2-7	TRBV9	TGTGCCAGCAGCGTAGGATGTCCGGATATGAAAGGGACTAGTAAGCAGTACTTC	CASSVGCPDMKGTSKQYF
NA	NA	TRBJ1-1	TRBV2	TGTGCCAGCAGTGTCCGGGGAGGGGAGAACACTGAAGCTTTCTTT	CASSVRGGENTEAFF
TRBD1	NA	TRBJ2-5	TRBV29-1	TGCAGCGTTGAACTACAGGGGGCACGAGAGACCCAGTACTTC	CSVELQGARETQYF
NA	NA	TRBJ2-1	TRBV10-1	TGCGCCAGCAGTACTCCCGGGGACAATGAGCAGTTCTTC	CASSTPGDNEQFF
NA	NA	TRBJ2-7	TRBV5-1	TGCGCCAGCAGCTTGGTCGTGACAGCCTACGAGCAGTACTTC	CASSLVVTAYEQYF
NA	NA	TRBJ1-6	TRBV19	TGTGCCAGTAGTATACCCCCTCGGGCCGGGGGACATTCACCCCTCCACTTT	CASSIPPRAGGHSPLHF
TRBD1	NA	TRBJ1-4	TRBV28	TGTGCCAGCAGATTCCCGGGACAGGGGGTATTGTTTTTT	CASRFPGQGVLFF
TRBD1	few	TRBJ2-1	TRBV6-6	TGTGCCAGCAGTCTACAGGGGTACAATGAGCAGTTCTTC	CASSLQGYNEQFF
NA	NA	TRBJ2-7	TRBV11-3	TGTGCCAGCAGCTCCCCCCGACAGACCTACGAGCAGTACTTC	CASSSPRQTYEQYF
TRBD2	NA	TRBJ2-5	TRBV5-1	TGCGCCAGCAGCTCGACCCGGGGAGGGTGGACGGAGACCCAGTACTTC	CASSSTRGGWTETQYF
NA	NA	TRBJ1-6	TRBV6-5	TGTGCCAGCAGTTACTCGTACCGGTCACCCCTCCACTTT	CASSYSYRSPLHF
NA	NA	TRBJ2-5	TRBV11-3	TGTGCCAGCAGCTTATTTCGCCAGGGAGAGACCCAGTACTTC	CASSLFRQGETQYF
TRBD2	NA	TRBJ2-3	TRBV5-8	TGTGCCAGCGGACTAGACACAGATACGCAGTATTTT	CASGLDTDTQYF
TRBD1	few	TRBJ1-6	TRBV19	TGTGCCAGTAGTATCCTCCGGGACAGGCTTAATTCACCCCTCCACTTT	CASSILRDRLNSPLHF
NA	NA	TRBJ1-1	TRBV9	TGTGCCAGCAGCCTAGGGGGGGAGGGCATGAACACTGAAGCTTTCTTT	CASSLGGEGMNTEAFF
TRBD1	NA	TRBJ1-1	TRBV18	TGTGCCAGCTCACAACAGGGGGAAGCTTTCTTT	CASSQQGEAFF
TRBD1	NA	TRBJ1-5	TRBV18	TGTGCCAGCTCACCAGGGACAGGGGGTATCAATCAGCCCCAGCATTTT	CASSPGTGGINQPQHF
NA	NA	TRBJ1-2	TRBV19	TGTGCCAGTAGTATGAGGACAGAGGGCTATGGCTACACCTTC	CASSMRTEGYGYTF
TRBD2	NA	TRBJ2-7	TRBV7-8	TGTGCCAGCAGCGGCGGGACTAGTGCCTACGAGCAGTACTTC	CASSGGTSAYEQYF
TRBD1	NA	TRBJ1-1	TRBV5-6	TGTGCCAGCAGCTTGCCCCGACAGGGGGCAGACACTGAAGCTTTCTTT	CASSLPRQGADTEAFF
TRBD2	once	TRBJ2-1	TRBV15	TGTGCCACCAGCAGAGATCCTGGGACTAGAGCGGGGAATGAGCAGTTCTTC	CATSRDPGTRAGNEQFF
TRBD2	NA	TRBJ2-7	TRBV15	TGTGCCACCAGCGAGACTAGCGGTTCCTACGAGCAGTACTTC	CATSETSGSYEQYF